Each of the 20 T cell receptor beta chains below was sequenced from the same sample in a study of a mutant IDH1 vaccine in newly diagnosed glioma. As for time point: week 23, last vaccination. Each vaccine dose was 300 ug of mutant IDH1 20-mer peptide, with topical imiquimod. The protocol was immunoSEQ multiplex PCR, while the TCRdb copy is restricted to in-frame clones and leaves out a portion. The sample consists of about 56,000 clones, about 89% of them appearing once. For these receptors, no antigen is known. The sample here was PBMCs, taken from a glioma patient whose treatment included an IDH1 peptide vaccine. The receptors originated from a middle-aged man with glioma.

This chain links TRBV5-1 with TRBJ1-4, with D hard to call. Between the trimmed V and J ends, which lost 3 bases and 0 bases, there was a span of 9 bases. This CDR3 is 15 amino acids long. CDR1 SGHRS and CDR2 YFSETQ come from the germline V gene. As DNA, the CDR3 is TGCGCCAGCAGCTCCGGACTATCAACTAATGAAAAACTGTTTTTT. As protein: CASSSGLSTNEKLFF.

The chain uses TRBV6-6 and TRBJ2-7; the D gene is possibly TRBD2 (6 bases). Trimming removed 5 bases at V and 3 bases at J, with 17 bases between. Germline V lookup: CDR1 MNHNY, CDR2 SVGAGI (reference sequence). The CDR3 runs 15 residues. CDR3 DNA sequence: TGTGCCAGCAGTCCAATATCGGGGGTGTACTACGAGCAGTACTTC. Encoded protein: CASSPISGVYYEQYF.

This chain's CDR3 is CASSLISGERGTQYF. In DNA form, the CDR3 reads TGTGCCAGCAGCTTAATTTCCGGGGAGAGGGGGACCCAGTACTTC. The rearrangement joins TRBV13 to TRBJ2-5; D tentatively fits TRBD1 or TRBD2 (5 bases each). The CDR3 is made up of 15 amino acids. Per germline, CDR1 PRHDT and CDR2 FYEKMQ (reference sequence). V dropped 2 bases and J dropped 7 bases, with 17 bases sitting between them.

This rearrangement joins TRBV11-2 to TRBJ2-7; D perhaps matches TRBD2 (6 bases). Germline V CDR1 and CDR2: SGHAT, FQNNGV. This CDR3 has 14 residues. V was pared by 4 bases and J by 3 bases, with 13 bases between. The CDR3 DNA is TGTGCCAGCAGCTCCCGGAGGGCCAGCTACGAGCAGTACTTC. Its protein is CASSSRRASYEQYF.

The chain uses TRBV28 and TRBJ2-7; maybe TRBD2 (6 bases). Germline V lookup: CDR1 MDHEN, CDR2 SYDVKM. CDR3 length equals 14 residues. The ends were cut back, 5 bases at V and 4 bases at J, with 15 bases in the middle. The CDR3 reads CASSKTGGFYEQYF. In nucleotides, the CDR3 is TGTGCCAGCAGTAAGACCGGGGGATTTTACGAGCAGTACTTC.

The V and J genes are TRBV19 and TRBJ2-7; 11 bases fit TRBD2. The CDR3 is 14 amino acids. The J segment lost 6 bases and the V segment lost 3 bases, leaving 4 bases of the junction unmatched. CDR1 is LNHDA and CDR2 is SQIVND in the germline V gene (reference sequence). The CDR3 loop is CASSITSGRGEQYF. The DNA of the CDR3 is TGTGCCAGTAGTATTACTAGCGGGAGAGGCGAGCAGTACTTC.

V usage is TRBV9 and J usage is TRBJ1-1; a possible D gene is TRBD1 (5 bases). V dropped 9 bases and J dropped 2 bases, with 17 bases sitting between them. This CDR3 has 14 residues. CDR1 and CDR2 (germline): SGDLS, YYNGEE. The DNA of the CDR3 is TGTGCCACGGGTAAAGGGGTGGGCAACACTGAAGCTTTCTTT. It codes for CATGKGVGNTEAFF.

The chain combines TRBV7-9 with TRBJ1-4, with D perhaps matching TRBD1 (5 bases). Per germline, CDR1 SEHNR and CDR2 FQNEAQ (reference sequence). V was trimmed by 5 bases and J by 0 bases, leaving 13 bases between them. The CDR3 runs to 16 residues. CDR3 sequence: CASSRPGGATNEKLFF. The CDR3 DNA reads as TGTGCCAGCAGCCGACCTGGGGGGGCAACTAATGAAAAACTGTTTTTT.

V gene TRBV29-1 combines with J gene TRBJ1-5; D remains unclear. Trimming took 2 bases from V and 4 from J, leaving 15 bases between them. CDR3 size: 15 residues. Germline assignment: CDR1 SQVTM and CDR2 ANQGSEA. Here the CDR3 reads CSVEISGGENQPQHF. In DNA form, the CDR3 reads TGCAGCGTTGAAATTAGCGGAGGTGAAAATCAGCCCCAGCATTTT.

The chain couples TRBV5-6 to TRBJ2-1, with 11 bases matching TRBD2. The CDR3 has 16 residues. Per germline, CDR1 SGHDT and CDR2 YYEEEE. The J segment lost 7 bases and the V segment lost 0 bases, leaving 6 bases of the junction unmatched. CDR3 sequence (DNA): TGTGCCAGCAGCTTGGGACTAGCGGGACTTTCGAATGAGCAGTTCTTC. Its translation is CASSLGLAGLSNEQFF. The full variable domain, rest sourced from reference TRBV5-6 and TRBJ2-1, is DAGVTQSPTHLIKTRGQQVTLRCSPKSGHDTVSWYQQALGQGPQFIFQYYEEEERQRGNFPDRFSGHQFPNYSSELNVNALLLGDSALYLCASSLGLAGLSNEQFFGPGTRLTVL.

V and J are TRBV4-3 and TRBJ2-3; TRBD2 aligns across 13 bases. The CDR3 loop spans 16 amino acids. The ends lost 4 bases at V and 2 bases at J; junction bases unmatched: 3. Per the germline V gene, CDR1 is LGHNA and CDR2 is YSLEER. DNA for the CDR3: TGCGCCAGCAGCCGACTAGCGGGGGGACCCACAGATACGCAGTATTTT. This sequence encodes CASSRLAGGPTDTQYF.

The chain uses TRBV6-6 and TRBJ2-1; 8 nucleotides agree with TRBD2. V dropped 4 bases and J dropped 7; count of bases not matched to a gene: 9. The CDR3 covers 15 residues. The germline gives CDR1 MNHNY, CDR2 SVGAGI (reference sequence). In DNA form, the CDR3 reads TGTGCCAGCAGTTGGGGACTAGGCAGCCCTAATGAGCAGTTCTTC. This gives the protein CASSWGLGSPNEQFF.

V and J are TRBV6-4 and TRBJ2-7; maybe TRBD2 (5 bases). Germline CDR1 and CDR2: MRHNA and SNTAGT. With 8 bases removed from V and 1 base from J, the gap between germline ends came to 18 bases. The CDR3 loop spans 15 amino acids. For the CDR3, the DNA is TGTGCCAGCGGCGACGGCGGAGGCGGGTCCTACGAGCAGTACTTC. Protein: CASGDGGGGSYEQYF.

The V gene is TRBV2, the J gene TRBJ1-4; a possible D gene is TRBD1 (5 bases). Per the germline V gene, CDR1 is SNHLY and CDR2 is FYNNEI. V lost 5 bases to trimming and J lost 8 bases, with 12 bases between them. This CDR3 contains 13 residues. CDR3 coding DNA: TGTGCCAGCAGTTACCGGGGGGGGGAAAAACTGTTTTTT. It codes for CASSYRGGEKLFF.

The chain is built from TRBV27 and TRBJ1-4, with D uncertain. V dropped 2 bases and J dropped 10 bases, with 14 bases sitting between them. The CDR3 consists of 14 residues. The germline V gene encodes CDR1 MNHEY and CDR2 SMNVEV (reference sequence). The CDR3 spells CASSLGGLVGKLFF. The CDR3 DNA is TGTGCCAGCAGTTTAGGAGGGCTTGTCGGAAAACTGTTTTTT. Full variable domain (outside the CDR3, taken from reference TRBV27 and TRBJ1-4): EAQVTQNPRYLITVTGKKLTVTCSQNMNHEYMSWYRQDPGLGLRQIYYSMNVEVTDKGDVPEGYKVSRKEKRNFPLILESPSPNQTSLYFCASSLGGLVGKLFFGSGTQLSVL.

This chain uses TRBV10-2 with TRBJ2-7; a possible D gene is TRBD2 (6 bases). The germline V gene encodes CDR1 WSHSY and CDR2 SAAADI. The CDR3 is 13 amino acids. V lost 11 bases and J 4 bases, leaving 18 bases between the germline ends. CDR3 sequence: CAPTLDYHYEQYF. DNA of the CDR3: TGCGCCCCGACTTTGGACTATCATTACGAGCAGTACTTC.

CDR3 region: CASSTLAGETQYF. In DNA form, the CDR3 reads TGTGCCAGTAGTACCCTAGCGGGGGAGACCCAGTACTTC. The V and J genes are TRBV19 and TRBJ2-5; 9 nucleotides agree with TRBD2. The CDR3 is 13 residues long. CDR1 and CDR2 from the germline V gene are LNHDA and SQIVND (reference sequence). The V and J ends lost 4 bases and 5 bases, in that order; junction bases with no gene match: 2.

The genes are TRBV5-4 and TRBJ2-7; TRBD1 agrees at 7 bases. Germline loops: CDR1 SGHNT, CDR2 YYREEE (reference sequence). V shed 2 bases and J 3 bases; nucleotides not matched to a gene: 2. The CDR3 consists of 13 residues. CDR3 amino acids: CASSFGQDYEQYF. In DNA, the CDR3 is TGTGCCAGCAGCTTTGGACAGGACTACGAGCAGTACTTC. The whole variable domain, remainder taken from reference TRBV5-4 and TRBJ2-7, is ETGVTQSPTHLIKTRGQQVTLRCSSQSGHNTVSWYQQALGQGPQFIFQYYREEENGRGNFPPRFSGLQFPNYSSELNVNALELDDSALYLCASSFGQDYEQYFGPGTRLTVT.

The V call is TRBV18, the J call TRBJ1-2; D is uncertain. The CDR3 contains 12 residues. CDR1 KGHSH and CDR2 LQKENI come from the germline V gene. V gave up 4 bases and J gave up 4 bases, with 7 bases separating them. The CDR3 DNA reads as TGTGCCAGCTCACTTTTGAGCTATGGCTACACCTTC. Translated, it gives CASSLLSYGYTF.

This chain connects TRBV9 to TRBJ2-7; TRBD2 agrees at 11 bases. V was pared by 6 bases and J by 4 bases, with 6 bases of the junction left unmatched. The CDR3 is made up of 14 amino acids. Germline V gives CDR1 SGDLS, CDR2 YYNGEE. Here the CDR3 DNA reads TGTGCCAGCACCGAACTAGCGGGAGTGTACGAGCAGTACTTC. Protein: CASTELAGVYEQYF.